This T cell receptor (beta chain) derives from a study of T-cell reconstitution after alpha-beta-depleted transplantation in children. Unique molecular identifiers were incorporated into the prepared TCRbeta library. TCRdb redid the calling of the PCR reads with MiXCR, one entry per CDR3 protein. The sample records about 410,000 distinct CDR3 sequences, roughly 22% being singletons. The V segment lost 1 base and the J segment 4 bases; nucleotides outside the gene matches: 2. The CDR3 extends over 15 amino acids. Germline loops: CDR1 SGHRS, CDR2 YFSETQ. The TCR sequence derives from a human donor who donated a stem cell graft to a child with acute myeloid leukemia. The starting material was PBMCs from the stem cell graft donor, obtained from the stem cell graft. The chain links TRBV5-1 to TRBJ2-7; TRBD2 aligns across 13 bases. CDR3 sequence: CASSLSGLAGYEQYF. The CDR3 DNA reads as TGCGCCAGCAGCTTGTCGGGACTAGCGGGATACGAGCAGTACTTC.